In its sample, the clone carrying this TCR beta chain was seen many times. The CDR3 is 20 residues long. Germline V gene data show CDR1 as MNHEY and CDR2 as SMNVEV (reference sequence). V trimming: 5 bases; J trimming: 0 bases; junction bases outside the gene matches: 13. Time point described: newly diagnosed GD, antithyroid drugs for less than 3 months. From RNA extracted from PBMCs, the TCR library was made. According to the study, TCR beta libraries were built with iRepertoire HTBI primers and CDR3-region Arm-PCR. Via MiXCR, TCRdb re-called the multiplex PCR reads, giving one row per CDR3 protein. The table shows 400,000 to 500,000 distinct CDR3 sequences, with roughly 17% occurring only once. This specimen comes from a study of regulatory T cells in long-lasting Graves disease. The same specimen was also included in a second study, on T cells in Graves' hyperthyroidism and ophthalmopathy.

The receptor's source is a woman aged 25 to 45 with Graves disease. Specimen: peripheral blood mononuclear cells (PBMCs), collected at new diagnosis, from a patient treated with antithyroid drugs. V and J are TRBV27 and TRBJ2-7, with 16 nucleotides matching TRBD2. In nucleotides, the CDR3 is TGTGCCAGCAGTCCCGGCCCAGGGACTAGCGGGAGGGCAATCTCCTACGAGCAGTACTTC. Encoded protein: CASSPGPGTSGRAISYEQYF.